This paragraph covers one TCR beta chain sequence. Its matching antigen is unknown. Prepared TCR beta cDNA libraries contained unique molecular identifiers. TCRdb used MiXCR to reprocess the PCR reads, holding one entry per CDR3 protein. This table holds hundreds of thousands of distinct CDR3 sequences, 55% to 60% found once. This CDR3 spans 12 amino acids. Germline V gene sequence: CDR1 SGHRS, CDR2 YFSETQ. V was clipped by 5 bases and J by 2 bases, with 7 bases between them. This sample was included in a study of post-analysis software for immune sequencing data. Study findings and constraints: With TRBV5-6, TRBV5-1 and TRBV20-1 included, roughly five TRBV segments were more frequent in patients than in controls. Strong co-clustering by F measure was evident for samples that had been prepared in the same batch.

This receptor was taken from a girl aged 2-9 years with multiple sclerosis. The sequenced material came from blood. The gene calls are TRBV5-1 and TRBJ1-2, with D uncertain. This chain's CDR3 is CASRLDNYGYTF. The CDR3 DNA reads as TGCGCCAGCAGACTAGACAACTATGGCTACACCTTC.